Sequencing of this T cell receptor beta chain was carried out in a study of OX40 agonist ivuxolimab in advanced cancers. TCRdb's copy holds only in-frame clones and misses some; the assay was immunoSEQ multiplex PCR. The repertoire includes 45,000 to 60,000 clones, 88% of them detected once, and 7.8% sits in the top ten. Looked up from germline, CDR1 is SGHRS and CDR2 is YFSETQ. Losses at the gene ends were 3 bases for V and 4 bases for J; bases not matched to a gene: 1. The CDR3 is 15 residues long. The rearrangement uses TRBV5-1 and TRBJ2-5; 15 bases are a match to TRBD2. Here the sequenced sample was CD4+ or CD8+ T cells sorted from blood, taken in a trial of the OX40 agonist ivuxolimab. The TCR sequence derives from an adult with an advanced solid tumor such as melanoma, head and neck, liver or kidney cancer. CDR3 DNA sequence: TGCGCCAGCAGCTCGGGACTAGCGGGAGGAGAGACCCAGTACTTC. It translates to CASSSGLAGGETQYF.